The 7 T cell receptor beta chains below were found in one sample sequenced in a study of T cells after yellow fever vaccination. TCRdb re-derived calls from the 5' RACE reads in MiXCR, one entry per CDR3 protein. The sample consists of about 130,000 distinct CDR3 sequences, under 9% of them appearing once. The sequencing used CD8+ T cells sorted from PBMCs, collected on the day of the yellow fever booster vaccination. The source of these receptors is a man between 18 and 35 years old who received the YFV17D yellow fever vaccine.

The V call is TRBV19, the J call TRBJ2-5; TRBD1 matches at 11 bases. Germline V gene lookup returns CDR1 LNHDA and CDR2 SQIVND (reference sequence). This CDR3 comprises 17 residues. V dropped 6 bases and J dropped 3; count of bases not matched to a gene: 12. The CDR3, as DNA: TGTGCCAGTAGGAAGTCTGGGGGACAGGGGGGCGAAGAGACCCAGTACTTC. It codes for CASRKSGGQGGEETQYF.

This clonotype was observed a handful of times. This chain joins TRBV6-2 or TRBV6-3 and TRBJ2-7; D not resolved. Trimming pared 6 bases from V and 1 base from J, leaving 16 bases between. Germline V gene data show CDR1 as MNHEY and CDR2 as SVGEGT. CDR3 length: 15 residues. CDR3 sequence reads: CASRRTGMGSYEQYV. The DNA of the CDR3 is TGTGCCAGCAGACGGACGGGCATGGGGTCCTACGAGCAGTACGTC.

The gene calls are TRBV7-9 and TRBJ2-1; 8 nucleotides line up with TRBD1. The CDR3 spans 15 residues. Germline lookup yields CDR1 SEHNR and CDR2 FQNEAQ (reference sequence). V shed 5 bases and J 8 bases; nucleotides not matched to a gene: 11. This CDR3 is CASSGGQGLSDEQFF. The CDR3 bases are TGTGCCAGCAGCGGAGGACAGGGCCTTTCGGATGAGCAGTTCTTC.

This clonotype was observed a few times. The chain's CDR3 is CASSQDTGFSTDTQYF. For the CDR3, the DNA is TGCGCCAGCAGCCAAGATACGGGGTTTAGCACAGATACGCAGTATTTT. The rearrangement links TRBV4-3 to TRBJ2-3, with D maybe TRBD2 (5 bases). The CDR3 totals 16 residues. Per the germline V gene, CDR1 is LGHNA and CDR2 is YSLEER. V lost 0 bases, J lost 0 bases, and 10 bases lay in between.

This clonotype was counted at least ten times. This chain joins TRBV12-3 or TRBV12-4 and TRBJ2-7; the D gene is possibly TRBD1 (6 bases). The CDR3 covers 14 residues. V shed 6 bases and J shed 2 bases, with 14 bases lying between them. The CDR3 DNA is TGTGCCAGCAGACTAGGGGGTAATCCCTACGAGCAGTACTTC. Protein product: CASRLGGNPYEQYF.

The genes are TRBV7-9 and TRBJ1-1, with D perhaps TRBD1 (5 bases). Germline V gene sequence: CDR1 SEHNR, CDR2 FQNEAQ (reference sequence). The CDR3 is 14 residues long. Between the trimmed V and J ends, which lost 4 bases and 4 bases, there was a span of 13 bases. For the CDR3, the DNA is TGTGCCAGCAGCTGGACCAACGGGGGCACTGAAGCTTTCTTT. This gives the protein CASSWTNGGTEAFF.

This clonotype showed up just a few times. This chain connects TRBV12-3 or TRBV12-4 to TRBJ2-3; D is unclear. The CDR3 is 12 residues long. V lost 5 bases and J 8 bases, leaving 11 bases between the germline ends. The CDR3 spells CASSPRVGTQYF. As DNA, the CDR3 is TGTGCCAGCAGTCCTCGAGTGGGTACGCAGTATTTT.